These 30 T cell receptor beta chains originate from one sample sequenced in a study of T cell responses to AZD1222 COVID-19 vaccine. Some clones are missing from TCRdb's copy, which holds only in-frame ones; the method was immunoSEQ multiplex PCR. This sample carries tens of thousands of clones, roughly 84% of them seen once, and the ten largest clones take 10% to 15%. Source: peripheral blood, taken on day 0 of AZD1222 vaccination. These receptors originate from an adult in good health.

The chain recombines TRBV2 with TRBJ2-1, with a tentative D call TRBD2 (6 bases). Germline CDR1 SNHLY, CDR2 FYNNEI. Trimming pared 3 bases from V and 8 bases from J, leaving 17 bases between. The CDR3 is 15 residues long. CDR3 DNA: TGTGCCAGCAGTGACTTTACGGGGGTGAGCGATGAGCAGTTCTTC. It encodes CASSDFTGVSDEQFF.

The chain has TRBV28 and TRBJ2-7; D not certain. Germline assignment: CDR1 MDHEN and CDR2 SYDVKM. The CDR3 has 14 residues. V dropped 3 bases and J dropped 2 bases, with 11 bases sitting between them. CDR3 amino acids: CASSLGGAPYEQYF. The DNA of the CDR3 is TGTGCCAGCAGTTTGGGCGGAGCCCCCTACGAGCAGTACTTC.

The genes are TRBV5-3 and TRBJ1-2; D uncertain. TRBV5-3 is designated an ORF whose function remains uncertain. CDR3 length: 12 amino acids. Trimming took 9 bases from V and 8 from J, leaving 17 bases between them. The CDR3, as DNA: TGTGCCAATCCAAGCTTGAGGCTGGGCTACACCTTC. Its protein product is CANPSLRLGYTF.

The V call is TRBV4-3, the J call TRBJ2-3; D is unclear. This CDR3 is built from 14 residues. Per germline, CDR1 LGHNA and CDR2 YSLEER. V gave up 0 bases and J gave up 4 bases, with 8 bases separating them. This CDR3 is CASSQDTGPDTQYF. DNA of the CDR3: TGCGCCAGCAGCCAAGATACCGGTCCAGATACGCAGTATTTT.

The rearrangement uses TRBV6-5 and TRBJ2-1, with TRBD1 identical over 7 bases. The J segment lost 5 bases and the V segment lost 7 bases, leaving 11 bases of the junction unmatched. The CDR3 has 15 amino acids. The germline gives CDR1 MNHEY, CDR2 SVGAGI. DNA of the CDR3: TGTGCCAGCACCAAAATGGGACAGACCCACAATGAGCAGTTCTTC. Protein: CASTKMGQTHNEQFF.

This CDR3 reads CSVSGDFYEQYF. The CDR3 bases are TGCAGCGTTTCAGGGGATTTCTACGAGCAGTACTTC. This chain links TRBV29-1 with TRBJ2-7; the D gene is possibly TRBD1 (6 bases). Trimming cost V 5 bases and J 3 bases, with 11 bases left between them. This CDR3 region has 12 residues. Looked up from germline, CDR1 is SQVTM and CDR2 is ANQGSEA.

The gene calls are TRBV11-2 and TRBJ1-5; D is uncertain. Trimming stripped 2 bases from V and 0 bases from J, with 5 bases between. The CDR3 runs 14 residues. Germline V gives CDR1 SGHAT, CDR2 FQNNGV. The CDR3 bases are TGTGCCAGCAGCTTAAAGGGTAGCAATCAGCCCCAGCATTTT. Translating gives CASSLKGSNQPQHF.

This chain connects TRBV25-1 to TRBJ1-6; D perhaps matches TRBD1 (5 bases). This CDR3 is built from 15 residues. The V gene's germline CDR1 is MGHDK and CDR2 SYGVNS. Deletions cut 2 bases from V and 6 bases from J, with 11 bases between. The CDR3 loop is CASSEQGSGNSPLHF. The CDR3 nucleotides read TGTGCCAGCAGTGAACAGGGAAGTGGTAATTCACCCCTCCACTTT.

The chain links TRBV3-1 (or the pseudogene TRBV3-2) to TRBJ1-3, with D perhaps TRBD1 (6 bases). Germline CDR1 LGHDT, CDR2 YNNKEL (reference sequence). Trimming stripped 5 bases from V and 0 bases from J, with 11 bases between. The CDR3 covers 15 residues. The DNA of the CDR3 is TGTGCCAGCAGCATCGGGACAATCTCTGGAAACACCATATATTTT. Its translation: CASSIGTISGNTIYF.

This sequence joins TRBV5-1 and TRBJ2-3; TRBD2 matches at 9 bases. The CDR3 length is 17 residues. Trimming cost V 0 bases and J 10 bases; bases outside gene matches: 15. The V gene's germline CDR1 is SGHRS and CDR2 YFSETQ. The CDR3 region has the DNA TGCGCCAGCAGCTTGGTAAGGTCTAGCGGGACGCCCAATCCGCAGTATTTT. It translates to CASSLVRSSGTPNPQYF.

The chain uses TRBV3-1 (or the pseudogene TRBV3-2) and TRBJ2-3, with 11 bases identical to TRBD2. This CDR3 has 15 amino acids. With V trimmed by 2 bases and J by 3 bases, 1 base remained unmatched. CDR1 is LGHDT, CDR2 YNNKEL, per germline (reference sequence). CDR3 coding DNA: TGTGCCAGCAGCCAACTAGCGGGGGGAACAGATACGCAGTATTTT. It is translated as CASSQLAGGTDTQYF.

This clone was seen just once. The chain joins TRBV28 to TRBJ1-1; maybe TRBD1 (5 bases). The germline V and J ends were trimmed by 0 bases and 0 bases, with 8 bases remaining between them. The germline CDR1 and CDR2 sequences are MDHEN and SYDVKM. There are 15 residues in the CDR3. CDR3 sequence (DNA): TGTGCCAGCAGTTTATGGCAGGGAGTGAACACTGAAGCTTTCTTT. Residues: CASSLWQGVNTEAFF.

The chain combines TRBV4-1 with TRBJ1-5; 10 nucleotides align to TRBD1. CDR1 MGHRA and CDR2 YSYEKL come from the germline V gene. CDR3 length: 18 amino acids. The J segment lost 6 bases and the V segment lost 0 bases, leaving 11 bases of the junction unmatched. Here the CDR3 DNA reads TGCGCCAGCAGCCAAGAGCCGGGACAGGGGTATCAGGGTCAGCCCCAGCATTTT. Its protein product is CASSQEPGQGYQGQPQHF.

The V call is TRBV11-2, the J call TRBJ2-2; D not resolved. V was clipped by 9 bases and J by 1 base, with 12 bases between them. Per the germline V gene, CDR1 is SGHAT and CDR2 is FQNNGV. This CDR3 region has 14 residues. The CDR3 DNA reads TGTGCCAGTACCCCCGCTCGGAACACCGGGGAGCTGTTTTTT. Protein sequence: CASTPARNTGELFF.

The chain joins TRBV28 to TRBJ1-2; D is undetermined. The germline V and J ends were trimmed by 11 bases and 4 bases, with 17 bases remaining between them. The CDR3 runs 13 residues. CDR1 MDHEN and CDR2 SYDVKM come from the germline V gene. This CDR3 is CAVDPAVGYGYTF. DNA of the CDR3: TGTGCCGTTGACCCGGCCGTGGGCTATGGCTACACCTTC.

Written as DNA, the CDR3 is TGTGCCAGCAGCACCCAAGCGGGGGGTACACAAGAGACCCAGTACTTC. Amino acid sequence: CASSTQAGGTQETQYF. The chain combines TRBV7-2 with TRBJ2-5, with 9 bases fitting TRBD2. Germline-derived CDR1 and CDR2 are SGHTA and FQGNSA. V dropped 5 bases and J dropped 2; count of bases not matched to a gene: 9. This CDR3 spans 16 amino acids.

V gene TRBV10-1 combines with J gene TRBJ2-7, with D hard to call. This CDR3 has 12 residues. In germline, CDR1 is WNHNN, CDR2 SYGVQD (reference sequence). V was clipped by 3 bases and J by 4 bases, with 7 bases between them. CDR3 in DNA: TGCGCCAGCAGTGATTCCATTTACGAGCAGTACTTC. It specifies CASSDSIYEQYF.

V is TRBV6-5 and J is TRBJ1-4; 7 bases are a match to TRBD1. V shed 6 bases, J shed 8 bases, and the junction held 12 bases outside the gene matches. The CDR3 has 15 residues. The germline V gene has CDR1 MNHEY and CDR2 SVGAGI. In DNA form, the CDR3 reads TGTGCCAGCAGCCGAAAAGGACAGGCAGGGGAAAAACTGTTTTTT. It specifies CASSRKGQAGEKLFF.

The V call is TRBV3-1 (or the pseudogene TRBV3-2), the J call TRBJ1-1; no firm D call. This CDR3 has 13 amino acids. Germline V lookup: CDR1 LGHDT, CDR2 YNNKEL (reference sequence). V dropped 1 base and J dropped 8 bases, with 11 bases sitting between them. The CDR3 DNA reads as TGTGCCAGCAGCCAAGCCTATGAACCAGAAGCTTTCTTT. It encodes CASSQAYEPEAFF.

The chain employs TRBV5-1 and TRBJ1-1, with D possibly being TRBD1 (5 bases). Between the trimmed V and J ends, which lost 0 bases and 4 bases, there was a span of 13 bases. The CDR3 sequence is 15 residues long. Per germline, CDR1 SGHRS and CDR2 YFSETQ. The CDR3 region is CASSLDGAGGTEAFF. CDR3 nucleotides: TGCGCCAGCAGCTTGGACGGGGCCGGGGGCACTGAAGCTTTCTTT. The variable domain in full, with the rest retrieved from reference TRBV5-1 and TRBJ1-1, is KAGVTQTPRYLIKTRGQQVTLSCSPISGHRSVSWYQQTPGQGLQFLFEYFSETQRNKGNFPGRFSGRQFSNSRSEMNVSTLELGDSALYLCASSLDGAGGTEAFFGQGTRLTVV.

The chain employs TRBV3-1 (or the pseudogene TRBV3-2) and TRBJ1-1; no firm D call. The V gene's germline CDR1 is LGHDT and CDR2 YNNKEL (reference sequence). The CDR3 spans 16 residues. Trimming cost V 1 base and J 2 bases, with 14 bases left between them. The CDR3 is CASSQAQAAPNTEAFF. The CDR3 bases are TGTGCCAGCAGCCAAGCGCAGGCTGCCCCTAACACTGAAGCTTTCTTT.

The CDR3 loop is CASSLARGSGANVLTF. CDR3 sequence (DNA): TGTGCCAGCAGCTTAGCGAGGGGAAGTGGGGCCAACGTCCTGACTTTC. The chain employs TRBV7-6 and TRBJ2-6; the D call may be TRBD1 or TRBD2 (5 bases each). This CDR3 has 16 residues. The V end lost 0 bases, the J end lost 3 bases, and 9 bases lay between the germline ends. Germline V gene data show CDR1 as SGHVS and CDR2 as FNYEAQ.

The chain employs TRBV6-5 and TRBJ1-1; D ambiguous. The germline gives CDR1 MNHEY, CDR2 SVGAGI. V was trimmed by 9 bases and J by 1 base, leaving 6 bases between them. This CDR3 has 11 amino acids. The CDR3 DNA follows: TGTGCCAGAACCCCGAACACTGAAGCTTTCTTT. Its protein is CARTPNTEAFF.

V and J are TRBV6-5 and TRBJ1-1; 8 positions agree with TRBD1. The CDR3 runs to 15 residues. Trimming took 7 bases from V and 2 from J; bases not matched to a gene: 9. CDR1 MNHEY and CDR2 SVGAGI come from the germline V gene. The CDR3 reads CASTRRGQANTEAFF. The CDR3 DNA reads as TGTGCCAGCACCCGGAGGGGACAGGCCAACACTGAAGCTTTCTTT.

This sequence joins TRBV11-2 and TRBJ2-5, with TRBD2 as a possible D gene (6 bases). Germline assignment: CDR1 SGHAT and CDR2 FQNNGV. The length of the CDR3 is 13 residues. The V and J ends lost 6 bases and 4 bases respectively, with 12 bases between them. The CDR3 reads CASRPGLPETQYF. CDR3 DNA sequence: TGTGCCAGCAGACCGGGACTCCCAGAGACCCAGTACTTC.

V gene TRBV5-6 combines with J gene TRBJ1-1, with D unresolved. The germline V and J ends were trimmed by 4 bases and 3 bases, with 4 bases remaining between them. Germline lookup yields CDR1 SGHDT and CDR2 YYEEEE. CDR3 length equals 11 residues. The CDR3 region is CASSRDTEAFF. DNA of the CDR3: TGTGCCAGCAGCAGGGACACTGAAGCTTTCTTT.

The chain employs TRBV5-8 and TRBJ2-5, with TRBD2 identical over 12 bases. Germline V CDR1 and CDR2: SGHTS, YDEGEE. Unmatched junction bases numbered 12, after V lost 4 bases and J lost 5 bases. The CDR3 runs to 17 residues. The CDR3 DNA reads as TGTGCCAGCAGCCCACCTAGCGGGGGGGCCGGAATGGAGACCCAGTACTTC. Protein sequence: CASSPPSGGAGMETQYF.

The chain is built from TRBV29-1 and TRBJ2-7; tentatively, D is TRBD2 (6 bases). The V and J ends lost 4 bases and 0 bases respectively, with 13 bases between them. Germline V gene lookup returns CDR1 SQVTM and CDR2 ANQGSEA. The CDR3 length is 14 residues. The CDR3 spells CSVGGDRFSYEQYF. The CDR3 DNA reads TGCAGCGTTGGGGGGGATCGATTCTCCTACGAGCAGTACTTC.

The rearrangement joins TRBV9 to TRBJ1-1; D call uncertain. CDR3 length: 17 residues. V was clipped by 0 bases and J by 3 bases, with 18 bases between them. From germline, CDR1 is SGDLS and CDR2 YYNGEE. CDR3 nucleotide sequence: TGTGCCAGCAGCGTAGGAGCGGCAGATAAGAAGGACACTGAAGCTTTCTTT. Encoded protein: CASSVGAADKKDTEAFF. The entire variable domain, with the rest obtained from reference TRBV9 and TRBJ1-1, is as follows: DSGVTQTPKHLITATGQRVTLRCSPRSGDLSVYWYQQSLDQGLQFLIQYYNGEERAKGNILERFSAQQFPDLHSELNLSSLELGDSALYFCASSVGAADKKDTEAFFGQGTRLTVV.

This clone showed up just once. V usage is TRBV7-2 and J usage is TRBJ2-7; the D is unclear. V was clipped by 2 bases and J by 2 bases, with 7 bases between them. The CDR3 runs 13 residues. The germline V gene has CDR1 SGHTA and CDR2 FQGNSA. CDR3 in amino acids: CASSLIQTYEQYF. The CDR3 DNA follows: TGTGCCAGCAGCTTAATACAGACCTACGAGCAGTACTTC.